This T cell receptor beta chain was sequenced during a study of early T cells in non-severe SARS-CoV-2 infection. V lost 3 bases to trimming and J lost 7 bases; unmatched junction nucleotides: 3. Germline loops: CDR1 SGHRS, CDR2 YFSETQ. The CDR3 totals 12 residues. Each CDR3 protein gets one entry after TCRdb re-called the 5' RACE reads with MiXCR. The table lists roughly 72,000 distinct CDR3 sequences, roughly 13% of them singletons. This sequence joins TRBV5-1 and TRBJ1-1; 7 bases align to TRBD1. The sample was whole blood. The source is an adult who was a healthcare worker with PCR-confirmed SARS-CoV-2 infection or an uninfected control (not recorded which). The DNA of the CDR3 is TGCGCCAGCAGCTGGGACAGCAATGAAGCTTTCTTT. It yields the protein CASSWDSNEAFF.